Presented here are 32 T cell receptor beta chains from one specimen sequenced in a study of T cell responses to AZD1222 COVID-19 vaccine. Produced via immunoSEQ multiplex PCR; TCRdb's table is partial and in-frame only. The sample includes some 120,000 clones, 92% of them seen just once. The starting material was peripheral blood, obtained 28 days after the second AZD1222 dose. The source of these receptors is an adult who received the AZD1222 COVID-19 vaccine.

CDR3 sequence: CASSVDGSFYNEQFF. CDR3 sequence (DNA): TGTGCCAGCAGCGTAGACGGGAGCTTCTACAATGAGCAGTTCTTC. This rearrangement joins TRBV9 to TRBJ2-1, with a possible D match to TRBD2 (6 bases). Deletions cut 0 bases from V and 3 bases from J, with 10 bases between. The CDR3 totals 15 residues. The germline V gene has CDR1 SGDLS and CDR2 YYNGEE. The variable domain in full, with the rest retrieved from reference TRBV9 and TRBJ2-1, is DSGVTQTPKHLITATGQRVTLRCSPRSGDLSVYWYQQSLDQGLQFLIQYYNGEERAKGNILERFSAQQFPDLHSELNLSSLELGDSALYFCASSVDGSFYNEQFFGPGTRLTVL.

As DNA, the CDR3 is TGTGCCAGCAGTCGGGACAGGTTCGGGTCCACTGAAGCTTTCTTT. Protein sequence: CASSRDRFGSTEAFF. The chain uses TRBV6-5 and TRBJ1-1, with 8 bases fitting TRBD1. In germline, CDR1 is MNHEY, CDR2 SVGAGI. The CDR3 contains 15 residues. V shed 5 bases and J 4 bases; nucleotides not matched to a gene: 9.

This sequence joins TRBV29-1 and TRBJ2-7, with D hard to call. Per germline, CDR1 SQVTM and CDR2 ANQGSEA. This CDR3 spans 12 amino acids. V was cut by 5 bases and J by 0 bases, with 8 bases left in between. CDR3 region: CSVHTSSYEQYF. The DNA for the CDR3 is TGCAGCGTTCATACGTCCTCCTACGAGCAGTACTTC.

The V call is TRBV28, the J call TRBJ2-7, with TRBD1 as a possible D gene (6 bases). Trimming stripped 3 bases from V and 7 bases from J, with 16 bases between. The CDR3 runs 14 residues. Germline-derived CDR1 and CDR2 are MDHEN and SYDVKM. The CDR3 nucleotides read TGTGCCAGCAGTTTTCTGACAGGTTTAAGGGAGCAGTACTTC. This gives the protein CASSFLTGLREQYF.

This chain joins TRBV2 and TRBJ2-7; D perhaps matches TRBD2 (6 bases). The germline CDR1 and CDR2 sequences are SNHLY and FYNNEI. Trimming took off 6 bases at V and 6 bases at J, with 6 bases between the two ends. The CDR3 runs to 10 residues. CDR3 residues: CASRGGEQYF. The CDR3 DNA reads as TGTGCCAGCAGGGGAGGCGAGCAGTACTTC.

V gene TRBV11-3 combines with J gene TRBJ2-7; 8 bases map to TRBD2. V lost 2 bases to trimming and J lost 3 bases; unmatched junction nucleotides: 15. The CDR3 totals 18 residues. The germline CDR1 and CDR2 sequences are SGHNT and YENEEA. CDR3 sequence reads: CASSLLSTRAGDVYEQYF. The CDR3 DNA sequence: TGTGCCAGCAGCTTACTAAGTACGCGAGCGGGAGACGTCTACGAGCAGTACTTC. Full variable domain (remainder filled in from reference TRBV11-3 and TRBJ2-7): EAGVVQSPRYKIIEKKQPVAFWCNPISGHNTLYWYLQNLGQGPELLIRYENEEAVDDSQLPKDRFSAERLKGVDSTLKIQPAELGDSAVYLCASSLLSTRAGDVYEQYFGPGTRLTVT.

The rearrangement links TRBV7-8 to TRBJ2-2; 8 bases match TRBD2. The CDR3 is made up of 14 amino acids. V was pared by 8 bases and J by 1 base, with 3 bases of the junction left unmatched. Germline assignment: CDR1 SGHVS and CDR2 FQNEAQ. The CDR3 nucleotides read TGTGCCAGCGGTCGGGAGGGGAACACCGGGGAGCTGTTTTTT. Encoded protein: CASGREGNTGELFF.

V usage is TRBV27 and J usage is TRBJ2-3, with unresolved D. Germline V CDR1 and CDR2: MNHEY, SMNVEV (reference sequence). Deletions cut 6 bases from V and 2 bases from J, with 6 bases between. CDR3 length: 12 amino acids. CDR3 DNA: TGTGCCAGCAGACATATCACAGATACGCAGTATTTT. Translation gives CASRHITDTQYF.

This chain joins TRBV2 and TRBJ1-5; 9 positions agree with TRBD1. The CDR3 runs 16 residues. From germline, CDR1 is SNHLY and CDR2 FYNNEI. The ends lost 3 bases at V and 2 bases at J; junction bases unmatched: 5. The CDR3 coding sequence is TGTGCCAGCAGTGACCTAACAGGGGGCCGCAATCAGCCCCAGCATTTT. Translation: CASSDLTGGRNQPQHF.

The chain uses TRBV9 and TRBJ2-5; maybe TRBD1 (6 bases). Germline V gene data show CDR1 as SGDLS and CDR2 as YYNGEE. The CDR3 is 14 amino acids. Between the trimmed V and J ends, which lost 4 bases and 2 bases, there was a span of 12 bases. For the CDR3, the DNA is TGTGCCAGCAGCCCACGGACAGTTCAAGAGACCCAGTACTTC. Translated, it gives CASSPRTVQETQYF. Full variable domain (outside the CDR3, taken from reference TRBV9 and TRBJ2-5): DSGVTQTPKHLITATGQRVTLRCSPRSGDLSVYWYQQSLDQGLQFLIQYYNGEERAKGNILERFSAQQFPDLHSELNLSSLELGDSALYFCASSPRTVQETQYFGPGTRLLVL.

The chain combines TRBV29-1 with TRBJ2-1, with 7 bases fitting TRBD1. There are 12 residues in the CDR3. J gave up 9 bases and V 4 bases, and 6 bases lay outside the gene matches. Per the germline V gene, CDR1 is SQVTM and CDR2 is ANQGSEA. The CDR3 loop is CSVGVGGVEQFF. In nucleotides, the CDR3 is TGCAGCGTTGGTGTAGGGGGCGTTGAGCAGTTCTTC.

Turning to this clone: A read error may produce the germline difference seen at one junction end. The chain has TRBV5-1 and TRBJ2-3; a possible D gene is TRBD2 (7 bases). Germline values: CDR1 SGHRS, CDR2 YFSETQ. This CDR3 is 17 amino acids long. This CDR3 is CASTLIVGGGVGDTQYF. The DNA for the CDR3 is TGCGCCAGCACCTTGATAGTTGGCGGGGGCGTGGGAGATACGCAGTATTTT.

The V and J genes are TRBV10-3 and TRBJ1-1, with D tentatively TRBD1 (5 bases). The CDR3 contains 12 residues. Germline V gene sequence: CDR1 ENHRY, CDR2 SYGVKD. With 3 bases removed from V and 5 bases from J, the gap between germline ends came to 7 bases. The CDR3 sequence is CAISDSGTEAFF. The CDR3 nucleotides are TGTGCCATCAGTGATTCAGGGACTGAAGCTTTCTTT.

This sequence joins TRBV6-5 and TRBJ1-5; 8 bases are a match to TRBD1. Germline V gene sequence: CDR1 MNHEY, CDR2 SVGAGI. The CDR3 is 16 amino acids. With V trimmed by 2 bases and J by 5 bases, 8 bases remained unmatched. CDR3 region: CASSYTTGGVDQPQHF. DNA for the CDR3: TGTGCCAGCAGTTACACCACAGGGGGGGTCGATCAGCCCCAGCATTTT.

V is TRBV27 and J is TRBJ2-7, with a possible D match to TRBD2 (7 bases). Germline lookup yields CDR1 MNHEY and CDR2 SMNVEV (reference sequence). CDR3 length: 16 amino acids. The ends were cut back, 7 bases at V and 3 bases at J, with 22 bases in the middle. CDR3 sequence (DNA): TGTGCCAGCACTCTATTTGGGGGGGGACACCTCTACGAGCAGTACTTC. It yields the protein CASTLFGGGHLYEQYF.

CDR3 DNA: TGCGCCAGCAGCTCACATAGCGGGATGGCGATCCCCCCCCTCGAGCAGTACTTC. Translating it yields CASSSHSGMAIPPLEQYF. The chain is built from TRBV5-1 and TRBJ2-7; TRBD2 agrees at 8 bases. Germline loops: CDR1 SGHRS, CDR2 YFSETQ. The V segment lost 3 bases and the J segment 6 bases; nucleotides outside the gene matches: 20. The CDR3 is 18 amino acids.

This clone was picked up one time. V gene TRBV19 combines with J gene TRBJ1-2, with D possibly TRBD1 on 6 matching bases. CDR3 length: 17 amino acids. The V gene lost 0 bases and the J gene lost 0 bases, with 14 bases spanning the gap. The germline CDR1 and CDR2 sequences are LNHDA and SQIVND (reference sequence). CDR3 in DNA: TGTGCCAGTAGTATAGATCGTAGAACAGGGACTAACTATGGCTACACCTTC. Residues: CASSIDRRTGTNYGYTF.

This chain joins TRBV27 and TRBJ1-6, with TRBD1 matching over 7 bases. The CDR3 is made up of 13 amino acids. The junction had 10 bases not matched to a gene; V was cut back by 10 bases and J by 10 bases. Germline V gives CDR1 MNHEY, CDR2 SMNVEV (reference sequence). Here the CDR3 reads CATATGFASPLHF. The CDR3 nucleotides are TGTGCCACCGCGACAGGGTTCGCGTCACCCCTCCACTTT.

This chain joins TRBV14 and TRBJ1-4, with unresolved D. V lost 3 bases and J lost 3, with 14 bases in between. Germline V gene data show CDR1 as SGHDN and CDR2 as FVKESK. The CDR3 has 16 amino acids. The CDR3 protein is CASSHSAAAPNEKLFF. The CDR3 DNA follows: TGTGCCAGCAGCCACAGCGCGGCCGCTCCTAATGAAAAACTGTTTTTT.

As concerns this clone: Germline and junction disagree at one end, which may indicate a read error. The chain has TRBV27 and TRBJ2-5; TRBD1 aligns across 7 bases. CDR1 is MNHEY and CDR2 is SMNVEV in the germline V gene (reference sequence). The CDR3 length is 9 residues. This chain's CDR3 is CASSSTGDF. In DNA, the CDR3 is TGTGCCAGCAGTTCTACAGGGGACTTC.

This clone was observed a single time. This chain connects TRBV3-1 (or the pseudogene TRBV3-2) to TRBJ2-2, with TRBD2 as a possible D gene (5 bases). The CDR3 covers 15 residues. With 3 bases removed from V and 4 bases from J, the gap between germline ends came to 12 bases. Looked up from germline, CDR1 is LGHDT and CDR2 is YNNKEL (reference sequence). CDR3 nucleotide sequence: TGTGCCAGCAGCCAGAACGGGATGGGCACCGGGGAGCTGTTTTTT. Translating gives CASSQNGMGTGELFF.

This clone was seen a handful of times. The chain combines TRBV3-1 (or the pseudogene TRBV3-2) with TRBJ2-5; D is undetermined. The CDR3 contains 10 residues. In germline, CDR1 is LGHDT, CDR2 YNNKEL (reference sequence). V was pared by 0 bases and J by 7 bases, with 0 bases between. CDR3 amino acids: CASSQETQYF. The DNA for the CDR3 is TGTGCCAGCAGCCAAGAGACCCAGTACTTC.

This chain connects TRBV13 to TRBJ1-1; 10 bases align to TRBD1. Germline CDR1 reads PRHDT; CDR2 reads FYEKMQ (reference sequence). The trim removed 4 bases at V and 13 bases at J, leaving 12 bases unmatched. This CDR3 spans 14 amino acids. CDR3 sequence reads: CASSSGTGARFVFF. CDR3 in DNA: TGTGCCAGCAGCTCCGGGACAGGGGCGCGCTTTGTTTTCTTT. The variable domain in full, with the rest retrieved from reference TRBV13 and TRBJ1-1, is AAGVIQSPRHLIKEKRETATLKCYPIPRHDTVYWYQQGPGQDPQFLISFYEKMQSDKGSIPDRFSAQQFSDYHSELNMSSLELGDSALYFCASSSGTGARFVFFGQGTRLTVV.

The rearrangement joins TRBV9 to TRBJ2-5; 10 bases fit TRBD2. With V trimmed by 0 bases and J by 2 bases, 7 bases remained unmatched. The CDR3 contains 17 residues. Germline CDR1 is SGDLS and CDR2 is YYNGEE. The CDR3 DNA reads as TGTGCCAGCAGCGTAGGGAGGACTAGCGGAGGGCAAGAGACCCAGTACTTC. Translating gives CASSVGRTSGGQETQYF.

The rearrangement joins TRBV19 to TRBJ2-1; 8 bases are shared with TRBD2. The J segment lost 8 bases and the V segment lost 3 bases, leaving 9 bases of the junction unmatched. The CDR3 consists of 15 residues. The germline CDR1 and CDR2 sequences are LNHDA and SQIVND (reference sequence). The CDR3 region is CASSMFGTRLYEQFF. The DNA of the CDR3 is TGTGCCAGTAGTATGTTCGGGACTAGACTCTATGAGCAGTTCTTC.

This clone was counted once. This chain uses TRBV19 with TRBJ2-2; 8 bases map to TRBD1. CDR3 length equals 15 residues. The germline V gene has CDR1 LNHDA and CDR2 SQIVND (reference sequence). V shed 4 bases and J 7 bases; nucleotides not matched to a gene: 8. DNA for the CDR3: TGTGCCAGTAGTACCAGGGGGCGCAGATTCGGGGAGCTGTTTTTT. It yields the protein CASSTRGRRFGELFF.

The chain is built from TRBV7-2 and TRBJ1-2, with TRBD1 matching 10 bases. Germline V CDR1 and CDR2: SGHTA, FQGNSA. This CDR3 contains 15 residues. Trimming removed 5 bases from V and 4 bases from J; junction bases left unmatched: 7. CDR3 sequence: CASSGQGVYSYGYTF. Written as DNA, the CDR3 is TGTGCCAGCAGCGGACAGGGGGTGTACAGCTATGGCTACACCTTC.

The rearrangement uses TRBV10-3 and TRBJ1-2; D call uncertain. This CDR3 comprises 12 residues. Trimming took off 0 bases at V and 7 bases at J, with 6 bases between the two ends. Germline CDR1 and CDR2: ENHRY and SYGVKD. CDR3 sequence (DNA): TGTGCCATCAGTGAGTCAAAGGTTGGCTACACCTTC. Its translation: CAISESKVGYTF.

The V call is TRBV3-1 (or the pseudogene TRBV3-2), the J call TRBJ1-1; tentative D call: TRBD1 (5 bases). The CDR3 is 13 residues long. Trimming took 4 bases from V and 1 from J, leaving 7 bases between them. Germline CDR1 is LGHDT and CDR2 is YNNKEL (reference sequence). The CDR3 region is CASSRRGNTEAFF. The CDR3 bases are TGTGCCAGCAGCCGGAGGGGGAACACTGAAGCTTTCTTT.

The rearrangement links TRBV11-3 to TRBJ2-7; 7 bases align to TRBD2. V was pared by 1 base and J by 0 bases, with 0 bases of the junction left unmatched. Germline V gene lookup returns CDR1 SGHNT and CDR2 YENEEA. CDR3 length: 14 residues. DNA of the CDR3: TGTGCCAGCAGCTTAGGGGAGGGCTCCTACGAGCAGTACTTC. Encoded protein: CASSLGEGSYEQYF. The whole variable domain, filled in from reference TRBV11-3 and TRBJ2-7, reads EAGVVQSPRYKIIEKKQPVAFWCNPISGHNTLYWYLQNLGQGPELLIRYENEEAVDDSQLPKDRFSAERLKGVDSTLKIQPAELGDSAVYLCASSLGEGSYEQYFGPGTRLTVT.

The chain employs TRBV30 and TRBJ1-4; perhaps TRBD1 as D (6 bases). This CDR3 has 16 residues. CDR1 GTSNPN and CDR2 SVGIG come from the germline V gene (reference sequence). V lost 0 bases, J lost 8 bases, and 19 bases lay in between. The CDR3 loop reads CAWSVSGEGEGEKLFF. The CDR3 region has the DNA TGTGCCTGGAGTGTATCTGGGGAGGGGGAAGGGGAAAAACTGTTTTTT. Using reference TRBV30 and TRBJ1-4 for the parts outside the CDR3, the full variable domain is SQTIHQWPATLVQPVGSPLSLECTVEGTSNPNLYWYRQAAGRGLQLLFYSVGIGQISSEVPQNLSASRPQDRQFILSSKKLLLSDSGFYLCAWSVSGEGEGEKLFFGSGTQLSVL.

The chain links TRBV28 to TRBJ2-7; D ambiguous. V gave up 6 bases and J gave up 4 bases, with 13 bases separating them. Germline V gives CDR1 MDHEN, CDR2 SYDVKM. This CDR3 comprises 13 residues. CDR3 DNA: TGTGCCAGCAGACGAACCCGGAATTACGAGCAGTACTTC. Encoded protein: CASRRTRNYEQYF.